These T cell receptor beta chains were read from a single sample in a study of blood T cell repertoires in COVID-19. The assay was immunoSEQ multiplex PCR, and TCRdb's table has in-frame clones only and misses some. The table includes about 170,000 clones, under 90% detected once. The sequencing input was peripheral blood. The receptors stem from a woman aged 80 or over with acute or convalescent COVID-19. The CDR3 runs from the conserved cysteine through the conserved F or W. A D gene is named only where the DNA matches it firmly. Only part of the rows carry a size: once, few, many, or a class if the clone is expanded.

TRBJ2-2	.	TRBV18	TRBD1	CASSQPGQGANTGELFF	TGTGCCAGCTCACAACCAGGACAGGGCGCGAACACCGGGGAGCTGTTTTTT
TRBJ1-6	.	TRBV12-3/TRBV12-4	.	CASSLSENSPLHF	TGTGCCAGCAGTTTATCGGAGAATTCACCCCTCCACTTT
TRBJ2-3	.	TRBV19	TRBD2	CASSPLAGATDTQYF	TGTGCCAGTAGCCCCCTAGCGGGAGCGACAGATACGCAGTATTTT
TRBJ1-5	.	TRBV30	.	CAWSVLSGGNQPQHF	TGTGCCTGGAGTGTACTTTCAGGGGGCAATCAGCCCCAGCATTTT
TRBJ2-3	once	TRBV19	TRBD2	CASRTSRAGVDADTQYF	TGTGCCAGTAGGACGAGCAGGGCGGGGGTCGACGCAGATACGCAGTATTTT
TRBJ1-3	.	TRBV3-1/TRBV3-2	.	CASSQSDMYGNTIYF	TGTGCCAGCAGCCAATCGGACATGTACGGGAACACCATATATTTT
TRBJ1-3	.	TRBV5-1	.	CASSIDGTGNTIYF	TGCGCCAGCAGCATTGACGGGACTGGAAACACCATATATTTT
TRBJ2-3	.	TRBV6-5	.	CASSSAAAAGDTQYF	TGTGCCAGCAGCTCGGCCGCGGCGGCCGGGGATACGCAGTATTTT
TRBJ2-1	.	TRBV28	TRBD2	CASSLRSGEHYNEQFF	TGTGCCAGCAGTTTACGGAGCGGGGAGCACTACAATGAGCAGTTCTTC
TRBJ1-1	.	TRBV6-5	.	CASRTGTMNTEAFF	TGTGCCAGCAGAACAGGGACAATGAACACTGAAGCTTTCTTT
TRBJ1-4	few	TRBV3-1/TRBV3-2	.	CASSLASGSPNEKLFF	TGTGCCAGCAGCCTCGCTTCGGGGTCCCCAAATGAAAAACTGTTTTTT
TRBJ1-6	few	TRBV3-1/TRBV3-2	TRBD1	CASSHQGQYNSPLHF	TGTGCCAGCAGCCACCAGGGACAGTACAATTCACCCCTCCACTTT
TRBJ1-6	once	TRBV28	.	CASWLPRDNSPLHF	TGTGCCAGCTGGTTACCACGGGATAATTCACCCCTCCACTTT
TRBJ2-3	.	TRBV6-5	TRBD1	CASSQGTGFDTQYF	TGTGCCAGCAGTCAGGGGACAGGGTTCGATACGCAGTATTTT
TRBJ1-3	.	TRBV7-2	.	CASSSLRGNTIYF	TGTGCCAGCAGCTCCCTCCGTGGAAACACCATATATTTT